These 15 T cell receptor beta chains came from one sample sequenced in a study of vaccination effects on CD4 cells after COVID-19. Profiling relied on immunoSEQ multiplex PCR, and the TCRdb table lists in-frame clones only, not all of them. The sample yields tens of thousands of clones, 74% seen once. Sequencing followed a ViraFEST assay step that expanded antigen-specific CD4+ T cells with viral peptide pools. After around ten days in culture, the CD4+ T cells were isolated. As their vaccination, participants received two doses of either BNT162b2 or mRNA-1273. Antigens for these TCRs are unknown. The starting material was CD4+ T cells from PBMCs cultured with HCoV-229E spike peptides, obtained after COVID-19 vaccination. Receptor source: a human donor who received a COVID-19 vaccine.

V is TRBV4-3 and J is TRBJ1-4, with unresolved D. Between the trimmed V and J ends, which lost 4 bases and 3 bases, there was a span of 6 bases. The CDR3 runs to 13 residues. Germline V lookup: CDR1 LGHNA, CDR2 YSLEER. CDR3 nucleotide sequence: TGCGCCAGCAGCCGGGATCCTAATGAAAAACTGTTTTTT. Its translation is CASSRDPNEKLFF.

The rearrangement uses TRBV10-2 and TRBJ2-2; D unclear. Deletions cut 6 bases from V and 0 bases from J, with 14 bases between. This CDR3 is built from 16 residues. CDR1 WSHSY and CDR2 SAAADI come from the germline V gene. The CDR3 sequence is CASSALAPANTGELFF. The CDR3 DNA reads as TGCGCCAGCAGCGCCCTCGCACCGGCGAACACCGGGGAGCTGTTTTTT.

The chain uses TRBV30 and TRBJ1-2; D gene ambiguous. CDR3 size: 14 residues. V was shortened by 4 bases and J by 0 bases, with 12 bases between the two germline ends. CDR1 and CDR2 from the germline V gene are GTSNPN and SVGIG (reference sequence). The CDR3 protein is CAWTREFSNYGYTF. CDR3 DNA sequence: TGTGCCTGGACCCGGGAGTTCTCTAACTATGGCTACACCTTC.

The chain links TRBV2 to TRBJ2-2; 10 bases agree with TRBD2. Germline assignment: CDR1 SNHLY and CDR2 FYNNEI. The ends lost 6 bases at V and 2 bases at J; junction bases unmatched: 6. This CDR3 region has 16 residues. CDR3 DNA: TGTGCCAGCAGCGTTAGCGGGGGGACTAACACCGGGGAGCTGTTTTTT. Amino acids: CASSVSGGTNTGELFF.

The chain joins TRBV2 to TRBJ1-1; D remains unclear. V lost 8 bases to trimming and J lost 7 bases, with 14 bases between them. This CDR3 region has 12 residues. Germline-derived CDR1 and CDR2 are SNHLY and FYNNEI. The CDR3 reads CASGLDWNEAFF. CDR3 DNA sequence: TGTGCCAGCGGACTAGACTGGAATGAAGCTTTCTTT.

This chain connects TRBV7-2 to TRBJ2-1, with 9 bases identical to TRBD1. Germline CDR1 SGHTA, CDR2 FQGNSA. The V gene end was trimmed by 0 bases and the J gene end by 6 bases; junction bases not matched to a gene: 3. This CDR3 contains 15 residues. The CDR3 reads CASSLAGQGRNEQFF. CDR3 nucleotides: TGTGCCAGCAGCTTAGCGGGACAGGGACGCAATGAGCAGTTCTTC. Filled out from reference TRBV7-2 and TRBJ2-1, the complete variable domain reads GAGVSQSPSNKVTEKGKDVELRCDPISGHTALYWYRQSLGQGLEFLIYFQGNSAPDKSGLPSDRFSAERTGGSVSTLTIQRTQQEDSAVYLCASSLAGQGRNEQFFGPGTRLTVL.

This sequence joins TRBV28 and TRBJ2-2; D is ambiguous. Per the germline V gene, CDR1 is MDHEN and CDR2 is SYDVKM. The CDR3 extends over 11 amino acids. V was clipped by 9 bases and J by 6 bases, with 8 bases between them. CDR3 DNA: TGTGCCAGTAGTATCCCCGGGGAGCTGTTTTTT. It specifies CASSIPGELFF.

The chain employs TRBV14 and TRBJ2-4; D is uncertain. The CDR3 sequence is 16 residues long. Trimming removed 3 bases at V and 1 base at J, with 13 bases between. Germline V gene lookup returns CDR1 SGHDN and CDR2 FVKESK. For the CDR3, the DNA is TGTGCCAGCAGCCAGACAATCGCCTCGGCCAAAAACATTCAGTACTTC. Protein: CASSQTIASAKNIQYF.

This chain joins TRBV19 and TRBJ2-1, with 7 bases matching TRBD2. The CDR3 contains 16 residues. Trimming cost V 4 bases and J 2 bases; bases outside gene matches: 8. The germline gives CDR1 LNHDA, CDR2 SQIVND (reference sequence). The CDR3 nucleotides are TGTGCCAGTAGTAAGGCTAGCGGAGCCCCCTACAATGAGCAGTTCTTC. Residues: CASSKASGAPYNEQFF.

The CDR3, as DNA: TGTGCCAGCAGTATTCGGGGCTTCACCGGGGTCGCCTACAATGAGCAGTTCTTC. Amino acid sequence: CASSIRGFTGVAYNEQFF. The chain uses TRBV27 and TRBJ2-1; D tentatively fits TRBD1 or TRBD2 (5 bases each). Trimming stripped 5 bases from V and 2 bases from J, with 22 bases between. Germline loops: CDR1 MNHEY, CDR2 SMNVEV (reference sequence). CDR3 length: 18 residues.

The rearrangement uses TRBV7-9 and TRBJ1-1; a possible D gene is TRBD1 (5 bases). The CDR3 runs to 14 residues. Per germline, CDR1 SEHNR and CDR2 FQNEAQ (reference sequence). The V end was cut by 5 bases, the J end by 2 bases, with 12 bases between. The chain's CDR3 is CASSRSQGNTEAFF. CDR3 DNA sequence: TGTGCCAGCAGCAGATCCCAGGGTAACACTGAAGCTTTCTTT.

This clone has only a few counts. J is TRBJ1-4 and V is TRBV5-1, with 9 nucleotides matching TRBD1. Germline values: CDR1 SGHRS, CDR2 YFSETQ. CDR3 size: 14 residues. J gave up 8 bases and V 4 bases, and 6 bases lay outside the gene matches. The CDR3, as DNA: TGCGCCAGCAGCGTCGGGACAGGGAGCGAAAAACTGTTTTTT. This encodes CASSVGTGSEKLFF.

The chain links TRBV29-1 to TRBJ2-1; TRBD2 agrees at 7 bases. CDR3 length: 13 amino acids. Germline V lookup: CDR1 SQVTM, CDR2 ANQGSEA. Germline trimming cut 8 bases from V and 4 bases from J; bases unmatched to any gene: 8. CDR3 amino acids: CSSFASGYNEQFF. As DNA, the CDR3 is TGCAGCTCGTTCGCTAGCGGTTACAATGAGCAGTTCTTC.

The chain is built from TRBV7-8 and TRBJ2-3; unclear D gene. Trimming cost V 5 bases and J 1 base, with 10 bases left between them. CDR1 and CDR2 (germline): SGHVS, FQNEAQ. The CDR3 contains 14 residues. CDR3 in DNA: TGTGCCAGCAGCCTAGGCCTGGGCACAGATACGCAGTATTTT. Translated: CASSLGLGTDTQYF.

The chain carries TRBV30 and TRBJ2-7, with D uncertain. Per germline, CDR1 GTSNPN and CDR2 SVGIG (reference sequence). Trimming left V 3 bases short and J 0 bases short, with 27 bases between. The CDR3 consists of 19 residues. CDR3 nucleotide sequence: TGTGCCTGGAGCCGCAGACCAGGTAACGAGATTCCAAGCTCCTACGAGCAGTACGTC. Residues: CAWSRRPGNEIPSSYEQYV.